What follows are 9 T cell receptor beta chains derived from one specimen sequenced in a study of T cells after yellow fever vaccination. Each CDR3 protein gets one entry after TCRdb re-called the 5' RACE reads with MiXCR. This table has tens of thousands of distinct CDR3 sequences, roughly a tenth appearing once. The starting material was PBMCs, either bulk or a sorted T-cell subset (CD4+, CD8+, memory, or dextramer-sorted; not recorded which), obtained roughly 14 days after the first yellow fever vaccination. All receptors come from a man between 18 and 35 years old who received the YFV17D yellow fever vaccine.

This clonotype was found many times. The chain recombines TRBV20-1 with TRBJ2-7; D remains unclear. Germline CDR1 reads DFQATT; CDR2 reads SNEGSKA (reference sequence). Trimming took off 0 bases at V and 5 bases at J, with 5 bases between the two ends. CDR3 size: 11 residues. The chain's CDR3 is CSARDLHEQYV. The CDR3 nucleotides read TGCAGTGCTAGAGATCTCCACGAGCAGTACGTC.

This clonotype was seen ten or more times. V usage is TRBV5-6 and J usage is TRBJ2-5; 8 bases match TRBD2. The J segment lost 1 base and the V segment lost 3 bases, leaving 11 bases of the junction unmatched. Germline V lookup: CDR1 SGHDT, CDR2 YYEEEE. This CDR3 is 17 amino acids long. The CDR3 region is CASSSRPSGGGQETQYF. CDR3 coding DNA: TGTGCCAGCAGCTCTAGACCTTCGGGGGGGGGCCAAGAGACCCAGTACTTC. Looking up the rest from reference TRBV5-6 and TRBJ2-5 gives the full variable domain: DAGVTQSPTHLIKTRGQQVTLRCSPKSGHDTVSWYQQALGQGPQFIFQYYEEEERQRGNFPDRFSGHQFPNYSSELNVNALLLGDSALYLCASSSRPSGGGQETQYFGPGTRLLVL.

This clonotype was seen ten or more times. This chain uses TRBV5-6 with TRBJ2-7, with TRBD2 identical over 8 bases. With 1 base clipped from V and 12 bases from J, the junction kept 12 bases outside the gene matches. The germline V gene encodes CDR1 SGHDT and CDR2 YYEEEE. The CDR3 has 14 residues. The CDR3 DNA sequence: TGTGCCAGCAGCTTGTACTTCGACGGACTAGCCGGGTACGTC. This encodes CASSLYFDGLAGYV.

The table lists this clonotype with a few counts. The chain links TRBV5-1 to TRBJ1-1; D perhaps matches TRBD1 (5 bases). From germline, CDR1 is SGHRS and CDR2 YFSETQ. The CDR3 is 17 amino acids. Trimming shortened V by 0 bases and J by 2 bases, and 17 bases separated the two germline ends. In DNA, the CDR3 is TGCGCCAGCAGCTTGGGGGACGGCGGCCGACTAAACACTGAAGCTTTCTTT. Its translation is CASSLGDGGRLNTEAFF.

At least ten counts were recorded for this clonotype. An end of the junction differs from the germline gene, which may be a read error. V gene TRBV7-7 combines with J gene TRBJ2-5; TRBD2 agrees at 8 bases. The CDR3 is made up of 15 amino acids. CDR1 and CDR2 from the germline V gene are SSHAT and FNYEAQ (reference sequence). CDR3 sequence: CASSLGGGGQETQYF. The CDR3 DNA reads TGTGCTAGCAGCCTGGGCGGCGGGGGGCAAGAGACCCAGTACTTC.

The sample holds many counts of this clonotype. This chain joins TRBV19 and TRBJ2-1; the D is unclear. Germline CDR1 and CDR2: LNHDA and SQIVND (reference sequence). The CDR3 extends over 15 amino acids. V was shortened by 2 bases and J by 0 bases, with 8 bases between the two germline ends. Written as DNA, the CDR3 is TGTGCCAGTAGTATAACCCCTAGCTCCTACAATGAGCAGTTCTTC. Translated, it gives CASSITPSSYNEQFF.

This chain uses TRBV5-4 with TRBJ2-5; 12 nucleotides align to TRBD2. The J segment lost 4 bases and the V segment lost 3 bases, leaving 10 bases of the junction unmatched. CDR1 and CDR2 from the germline V gene are SGHNT and YYREEE (reference sequence). This CDR3 contains 17 residues. The CDR3 DNA follows: TGTGCCAGCAGCTCCCCCGGACTAGCGGGGTTTGGAGAGACCCAGTACTTC. Encoded protein: CASSSPGLAGFGETQYF.

Ten or more counts support this clonotype. The CDR3 DNA reads TGCAGTGCTTTAAAAGACTCAAGCTCCTACAATGAGCAGTTCTTC. Its translation is CSALKDSSSYNEQFF. The chain couples TRBV20-1 to TRBJ2-1; D gene unclear. CDR1 DFQATT and CDR2 SNEGSKA come from the germline V gene (reference sequence). Trimming stripped 5 bases from V and 0 bases from J, with 14 bases between. This CDR3 is 15 amino acids long.

The table lists this clonotype with many counts. This rearrangement joins TRBV6-5 to TRBJ1-2; D is unclear. Germline CDR1 reads MNHEY; CDR2 reads SVGAGI. The CDR3 loop spans 15 amino acids. Between the trimmed V and J ends, which lost 3 bases and 0 bases, there was a span of 11 bases. The CDR3 reads CASSYRRVANYGYTF. CDR3 bases: TGTGCCAGCAGTTATCGTCGGGTAGCTAACTATGGCTACACCTTC.